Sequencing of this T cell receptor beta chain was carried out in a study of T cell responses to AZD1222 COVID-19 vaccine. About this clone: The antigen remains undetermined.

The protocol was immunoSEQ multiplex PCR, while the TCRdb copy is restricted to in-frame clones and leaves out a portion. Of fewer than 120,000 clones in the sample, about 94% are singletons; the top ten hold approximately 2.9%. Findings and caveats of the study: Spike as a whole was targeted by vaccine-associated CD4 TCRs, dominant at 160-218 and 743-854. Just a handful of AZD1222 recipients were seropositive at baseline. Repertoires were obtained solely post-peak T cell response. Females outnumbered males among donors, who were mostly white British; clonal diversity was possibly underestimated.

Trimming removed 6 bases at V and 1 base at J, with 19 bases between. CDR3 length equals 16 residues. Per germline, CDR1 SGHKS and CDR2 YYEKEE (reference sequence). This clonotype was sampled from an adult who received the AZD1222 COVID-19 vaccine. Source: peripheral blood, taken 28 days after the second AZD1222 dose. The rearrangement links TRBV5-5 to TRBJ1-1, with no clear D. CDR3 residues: CASTIRPAVPNTEAFF. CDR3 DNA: TGTGCCAGCACCATAAGACCGGCAGTTCCGAACACTGAAGCTTTCTTT.